A selection of T cell receptor beta chains follows, all from one sample in a study of blood T cell repertoires in COVID-19. Clones were read by immunoSEQ multiplex PCR, and TCRdb kept only the in-frame ones, dropping some. The data hold over 120,000 clones, with 81% observed a single time. Sequencing used peripheral blood. The receptors here all came from a human donor in a cohort sampled during active COVID-19. CDR3s include the opening cysteine and the closing phenylalanine or tryptophan. A D gene is named only where the DNA matches it firmly. The size entry is marked missing in some rows and otherwise reads once, few, many or a size class.

D gene	CDR3 length	clone size	J gene	V gene	CDR3 protein	CDR3 DNA
-	14	-	TRBJ1-3	TRBV6-5	CASSVQFSGNTIYF	TGTGCCAGCAGCGTACAGTTCTCTGGAAACACCATATATTTT
-	14	-	TRBJ2-5	TRBV9	CASSVGTEQETQYF	TGTGCCAGCAGCGTAGGTACGGAGCAAGAGACCCAGTACTTC
-	14	-	TRBJ2-7	TRBV5-5	CASSFGGASYEQYF	TGTGCCAGCAGCTTTGGAGGAGCCTCCTACGAGCAGTACTTC
-	13	-	TRBJ2-7	TRBV7-9	CASSLALRGEQYF	TGTGCCAGCAGCTTAGCCTTAAGGGGCGAGCAGTACTTC
-	15	-	TRBJ1-4	TRBV28	CASSSPGSGNEKLFF	TGTGCCAGCAGTTCTCCAGGGTCCGGTAATGAAAAACTGTTTTTT
TRBD1	16	-	TRBJ2-3	TRBV28	CASSPRTRGHPDTQYF	TGTGCCAGCAGCCCACGAACCAGGGGGCACCCAGATACGCAGTATTTT
-	15	few	TRBJ2-7	TRBV19	CASSNSGENPYEQYF	TGTGCCAGTAGTAATTCGGGGGAGAATCCCTACGAGCAGTACTTC
-	13	-	TRBJ2-3	TRBV7-2	CASSLLQTDTQYF	TGTGCCAGCAGCCTGCTACAGACAGATACGCAGTATTTT
-	15	-	TRBJ2-7	TRBV21-1	CASSVETGGGYEQYF	TGTGCCAGCAGCGTAGAGACAGGGGGCGGTTACGAGCAGTACTTC
TRBD1	16	-	TRBJ2-7	TRBV28	CASSPPRGQGAYEQYF	TGTGCCAGCAGTCCCCCCCGAGGACAGGGAGCCTACGAGCAGTACTTC
-	17	-	TRBJ2-7	TRBV28	CASRGGAGKRGLWEQYF	TGTGCCAGCAGGGGGGGTGCGGGAAAACGTGGACTTTGGGAGCAGTACTTC
TRBD1	14	-	TRBJ1-2	TRBV4-3	CASRGQQGSDGYTF	TGCGCCAGCAGGGGACAGCAGGGATCAGATGGCTACACCTTC
-	15	-	TRBJ2-7	TRBV4-3	CASSQRSGSEYEQYF	TGCGCCAGCAGCCAAAGGTCGGGTAGTGAGTACGAGCAGTACTTC
TRBD2	15	-	TRBJ2-5	TRBV27	CASSSKRESQETQYF	TGTGCCAGCAGTTCTAAGCGGGAGTCCCAAGAGACCCAGTACTTC
TRBD2	15	-	TRBJ2-5	TRBV28	CASSLELAGVETQYF	TGTGCCAGCAGTTTAGAACTAGCGGGGGTGGAGACCCAGTACTTC
TRBD2	16	-	TRBJ2-5	TRBV5-4	CASSLGSGAGQETQYF	TGTGCCAGCAGCTTGGGTAGCGGGGCGGGCCAAGAGACCCAGTACTTC
TRBD1	15	few	TRBJ2-7	TRBV7-6	CASSLLTGGSDEQYF	TGTGCCAGCAGCTTATTAACAGGGGGAAGCGACGAGCAGTACTTC
-	13	few	TRBJ1-1	TRBV18	CASSPPNEYEAFF	TGTGCCAGCTCACCACCGAACGAGTATGAAGCTTTCTTT
-	13	once	TRBJ2-7	TRBV5-6	CASSLGQSYEQYF	TGTGCCAGCAGCTTGGGACAGTCCTACGAGCAGTACTTC
TRBD1	14	-	TRBJ1-4	TRBV6-5	CASIPGQDNEKLFF	TGTGCCAGCATTCCGGGACAGGATAATGAAAAACTGTTTTTT
TRBD2	17	few	TRBJ2-1	TRBV4-3	CASSQVLAGGLPYEQFF	TGCGCCAGCAGCCAAGTTCTAGCGGGAGGGCTTCCTTATGAGCAGTTCTTC
-	13	-	TRBJ1-2	TRBV5-1	CASSTDGDYGYTF	TGCGCCAGCAGCACCGACGGAGACTATGGCTACACCTTC
TRBD1	14	-	TRBJ2-2	TRBV20-1	CSASAGGVRGELFF	TGCAGTGCTAGTGCAGGGGGCGTTCGCGGGGAGCTGTTTTTT
TRBD2	17	-	TRBJ2-7	TRBV4-3	CASSQTSGVTTDYEQYF	TGCGCCAGCAGCCAAACTAGCGGGGTCACCACTGACTACGAGCAGTACTTC
TRBD1	14	-	TRBJ2-7	TRBV5-1	CASSSRDRSYEQYF	TGCGCCAGCAGCTCCCGGGACAGATCCTACGAGCAGTACTTC
TRBD1	17	-	TRBJ2-6	TRBV4-3	CASSQEGTGNGANVLTF	TGCGCCAGCAGCCAAGAAGGGACAGGGAATGGGGCCAACGTCCTGACTTTC
TRBD2	17	-	TRBJ2-7	TRBV5-5	CASSLVGGRASNYEQYF	TGTGCCAGCAGCTTGGTGGGCGGGAGGGCTTCGAACTACGAGCAGTACTTC
TRBD2	14	-	TRBJ2-7	TRBV15	CATSRGLAGYEQYF	TGTGCCACCTCGAGGGGACTAGCGGGATACGAGCAGTACTTC
TRBD1	17	-	TRBJ2-7	TRBV7-9	CASSFLGGRGHTYEQYF	TGTGCCAGCAGCTTTTTGGGGGGCAGGGGGCACACCTACGAGCAGTACTTC
TRBD1	23	-	TRBJ2-3	TRBV20-1	CSASPIPGTGFQGTSDIILTQYF	TGCAGTGCTAGTCCGATCCCGGGGACAGGGTTTCAAGGAACGTCAGATATTATATTGACGCAGTATTTT
-	15	once	TRBJ1-3	TRBV6-5	CASSWRAASGNTIYF	TGTGCCAGCAGTTGGAGGGCAGCCTCTGGAAACACCATATATTTT
TRBD1	16	-	TRBJ1-3	TRBV3-1/TRBV3-2	CASSHRTGVSGNTIYF	TGTGCCAGCAGCCATCGGACAGGAGTCTCTGGAAACACCATATATTTT
TRBD1	14	few	TRBJ1-6	TRBV6-5	CASSTGTGSSPLHF	TGTGCCAGCAGCACCGGGACAGGGTCTTCACCCCTCCACTTT
-	13	-	TRBJ2-1	TRBV14	CASSQELANEQFF	TGTGCCAGCAGCCAAGAACTAGCCAATGAGCAGTTCTTC
TRBD1	16	-	TRBJ2-1	TRBV3-1/TRBV3-2	CASSPLGQGVYNEQFF	TGTGCCAGCAGCCCCTTGGGACAGGGGGTTTACAATGAGCAGTTCTTC
-	13	-	TRBJ1-1	TRBV7-9	CASSPTVNTEAFF	TGTGCCAGCAGCCCCACGGTTAACACTGAAGCTTTCTTT
TRBD1	12	-	TRBJ2-7	TRBV19	CATGTGVYEQYF	TGTGCCACTGGAACAGGGGTCTACGAGCAGTACTTC
-	12	-	TRBJ2-7	TRBV11-2	CASRRGAYEQYF	TGTGCCAGCAGACGCGGAGCCTACGAGCAGTACTTC
TRBD2	19	-	TRBJ2-3	TRBV2	CASSPRGGSGSSNTDTQYF	TGTGCCAGCAGTCCCAGGGGGGGTAGCGGGAGTAGTAACACAGATACGCAGTATTTT
TRBD1	13	-	TRBJ2-7	TRBV6-5	CASSYLGQGEQYF	TGTGCCAGCAGTTACCTTGGACAGGGAGAGCAGTACTTC
-	15	-	TRBJ1-2	TRBV7-9	CASSLNRASNYGYTF	TGTGCCAGCAGCTTGAACAGGGCATCTAACTATGGCTACACCTTC
TRBD2	15	once	TRBJ2-7	TRBV6-6	CASSYSTSGRYEQYF	TGTGCCAGCAGTTACTCGACTAGCGGGAGGTACGAGCAGTACTTC
-	14	-	TRBJ1-2	TRBV29-1	CSVGAGFYSYGYTF	TGCAGCGTTGGCGCAGGGTTCTACAGCTATGGCTACACCTTC
TRBD1	15	-	TRBJ2-7	TRBV11-2	CASSLGDRVSYEQYF	TGTGCCAGCAGCTTAGGGGACAGGGTGTCCTACGAGCAGTACTTC
-	16	-	TRBJ2-3	TRBV15	CATSRDSGFGTDTQYF	TGTGCCACCAGCAGAGATTCAGGGTTCGGCACAGATACGCAGTATTTT
-	13	-	TRBJ2-7	TRBV28	CASNAGWTYEQYF	TGTGCCAGCAACGCGGGATGGACCTACGAGCAGTACTTC
TRBD1	15	-	TRBJ1-5	TRBV15	CATSRVGQANQPQHF	TGTGCCACCAGCAGAGTGGGACAGGCCAATCAGCCCCAGCATTTT
TRBD1	16	-	TRBJ1-2	TRBV12-5	CASADYRGLANYGYTF	TGTGCTAGTGCGGACTATAGGGGGCTAGCTAACTATGGCTACACCTTC
-	14	few	TRBJ2-5	TRBV27	CASSLVGARETQYF	TGTGCCAGCAGTTTAGTAGGTGCCAGGGAGACCCAGTACTTC
TRBD1	14	few	TRBJ2-2	TRBV6-5	CAVRPGGHTGELFF	TGTGCCGTACGGCCAGGGGGCCATACCGGGGAGCTGTTTTTT
-	14	-	TRBJ2-2	TRBV9	CASSLTTNTGELFF	TGTGCCAGCAGCCTGACTACGAACACCGGGGAGCTGTTTTTT
-	16	-	TRBJ2-3	TRBV7-2	CASSGGALVITDTQYF	TGTGCCAGCAGCGGGGGGGCACTAGTAATCACAGATACGCAGTATTTT
-	13	-	TRBJ1-1	TRBV12-3/TRBV12-4	CASSLTENTEAFF	TGTGCCAGCAGTTTGACAGAGAACACTGAAGCTTTCTTT
-	14	once	TRBJ1-4	TRBV7-9	CASSLKGTIPKLFF	TGTGCCAGCAGCTTAAAGGGGACTATCCCCAAACTGTTTTTT
-	15	-	TRBJ1-4	TRBV28	CASRSYDIANEKLFF	TGTGCCAGCAGATCATACGACATAGCGAATGAAAAACTGTTTTTT
-	14	-	TRBJ2-7	TRBV4-3	CASSQEPSSYEQYF	TGCGCCAGCAGCCAAGAGCCTAGTTCCTACGAGCAGTACTTC
-	17	-	TRBJ1-1	TRBV11-2	CASSLALGAQGNIEAFF	TGTGCCAGCAGCTTAGCTTTGGGGGCCCAGGGTAACATTGAAGCTTTCTTT
TRBD1	15	-	TRBJ2-7	TRBV7-8	CASSRGQGGSYEQYF	TGTGCCAGCAGCCGAGGACAGGGCGGCTCCTACGAGCAGTACTTC
-	12	-	TRBJ2-1	TRBV7-9	CASSPTNNEQFF	TGTGCCAGCAGCCCAACAAACAATGAGCAGTTCTTC